This T cell receptor beta chain was recorded in a study of molecular identifiers for immune sequencing clone quantification. Turning to the study itself: Naive CD8 cell RNA, from roughly 20,000 or 100,000 cells, was split five ways in replicates, with four sequenced.

Trimming removed 0 bases from V and 2 bases from J, with 12 bases in between. This CDR3 has 15 residues. Per germline, CDR1 SGDLS and CDR2 YYNGEE. This clonotype was detected only a few times. Naive CD8 libraries were made from approximately 20,000 to 1,000,000 sorted cells, and they used 10%, 30% or 50% RNA. With listed TCR primers and previously described methods, bulk TCR libraries were prepared. TCRdb recomputed calls from the PCR reads with MiXCR, one row per CDR3 protein. The sample carries hundreds of thousands of distinct CDR3 sequences, around 25% recorded once. The chain links TRBV9 to TRBJ2-7; D gene unclear. Sequencing was done on a sample of naive CD8+ T cells from blood, with Jurkat cell RNA spiked in. Specified subset: FACS-sorted CD8+CD4-CCR7+CD45RA+ naive T cells. The sequence was collected from a human donor in good health. Some libraries in this study had Jurkat cell RNA spiked in. CDR3 sequence (DNA): TGTGCCAGCAGCGTAGCGTTCGGCGGAGCCTACGAGCAGTACTTC. Its protein product is CASSVAFGGAYEQYF.